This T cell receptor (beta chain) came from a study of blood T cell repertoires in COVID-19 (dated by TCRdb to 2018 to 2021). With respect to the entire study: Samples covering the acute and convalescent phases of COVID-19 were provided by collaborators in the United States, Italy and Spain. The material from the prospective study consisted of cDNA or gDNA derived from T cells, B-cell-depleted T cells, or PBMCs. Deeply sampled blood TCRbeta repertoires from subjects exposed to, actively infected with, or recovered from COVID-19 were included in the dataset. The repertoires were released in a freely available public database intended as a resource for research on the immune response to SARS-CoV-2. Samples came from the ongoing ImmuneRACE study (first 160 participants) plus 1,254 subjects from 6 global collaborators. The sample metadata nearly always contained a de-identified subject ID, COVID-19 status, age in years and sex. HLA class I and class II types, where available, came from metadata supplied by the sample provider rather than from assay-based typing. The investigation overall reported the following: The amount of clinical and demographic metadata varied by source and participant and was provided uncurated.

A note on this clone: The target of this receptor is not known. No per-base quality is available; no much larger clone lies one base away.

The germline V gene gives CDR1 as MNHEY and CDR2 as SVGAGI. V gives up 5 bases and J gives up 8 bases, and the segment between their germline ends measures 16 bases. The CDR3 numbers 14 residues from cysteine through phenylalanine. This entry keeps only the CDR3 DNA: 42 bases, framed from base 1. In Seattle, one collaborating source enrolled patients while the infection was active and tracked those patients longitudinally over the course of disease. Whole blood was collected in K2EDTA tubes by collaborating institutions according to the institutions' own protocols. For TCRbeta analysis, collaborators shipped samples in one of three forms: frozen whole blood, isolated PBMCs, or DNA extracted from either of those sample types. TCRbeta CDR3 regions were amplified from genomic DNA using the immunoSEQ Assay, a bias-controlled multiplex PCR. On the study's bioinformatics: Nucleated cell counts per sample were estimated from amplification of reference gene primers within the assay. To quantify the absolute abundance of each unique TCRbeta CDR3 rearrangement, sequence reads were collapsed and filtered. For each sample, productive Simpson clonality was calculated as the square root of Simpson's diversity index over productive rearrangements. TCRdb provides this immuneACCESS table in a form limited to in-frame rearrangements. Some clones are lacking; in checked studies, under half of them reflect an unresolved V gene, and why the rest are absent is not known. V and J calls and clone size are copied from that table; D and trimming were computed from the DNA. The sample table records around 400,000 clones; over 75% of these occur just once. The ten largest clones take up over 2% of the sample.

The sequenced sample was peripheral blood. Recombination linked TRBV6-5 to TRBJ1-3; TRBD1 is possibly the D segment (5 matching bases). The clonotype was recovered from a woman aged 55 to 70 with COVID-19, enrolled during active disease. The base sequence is TGTGCCAGCAGTCCTACTGCGGGGGGGTACACCATATATTTT. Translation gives CASSPTAGGYTIYF.